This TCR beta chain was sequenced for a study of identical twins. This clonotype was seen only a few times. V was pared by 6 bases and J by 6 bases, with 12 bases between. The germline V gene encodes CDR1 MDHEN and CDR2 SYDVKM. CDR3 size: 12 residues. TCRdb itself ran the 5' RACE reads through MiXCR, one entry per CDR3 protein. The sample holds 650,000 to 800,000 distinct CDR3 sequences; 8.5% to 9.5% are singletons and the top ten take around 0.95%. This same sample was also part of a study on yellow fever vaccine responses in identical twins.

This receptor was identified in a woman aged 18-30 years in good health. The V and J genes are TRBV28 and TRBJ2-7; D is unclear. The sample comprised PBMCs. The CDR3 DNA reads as TGTGCCAGCAGCCACCAATCGACCGAGCAGTACTTC. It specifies CASSHQSTEQYF.